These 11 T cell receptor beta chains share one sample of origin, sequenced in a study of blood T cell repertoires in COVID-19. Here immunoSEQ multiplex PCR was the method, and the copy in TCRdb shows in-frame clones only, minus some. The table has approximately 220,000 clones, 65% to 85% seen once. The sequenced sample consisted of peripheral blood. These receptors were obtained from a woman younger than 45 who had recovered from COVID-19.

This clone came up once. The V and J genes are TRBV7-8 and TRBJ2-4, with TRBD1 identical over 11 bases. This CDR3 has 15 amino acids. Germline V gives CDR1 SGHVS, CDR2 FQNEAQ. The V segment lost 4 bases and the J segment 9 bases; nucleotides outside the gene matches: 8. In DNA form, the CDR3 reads TGTGCCAGCAGCTCCTCGTCTGGGACAGGGGGCATTCAGTACTTC. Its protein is CASSSSSGTGGIQYF.

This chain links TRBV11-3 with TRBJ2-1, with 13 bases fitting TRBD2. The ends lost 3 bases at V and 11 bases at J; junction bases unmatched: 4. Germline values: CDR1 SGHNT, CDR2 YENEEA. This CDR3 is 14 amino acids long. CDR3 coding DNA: TGTGCCAGCAGCTTGGGACTAGCGGGAAGTAAGCAGTTCTTC. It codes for CASSLGLAGSKQFF.

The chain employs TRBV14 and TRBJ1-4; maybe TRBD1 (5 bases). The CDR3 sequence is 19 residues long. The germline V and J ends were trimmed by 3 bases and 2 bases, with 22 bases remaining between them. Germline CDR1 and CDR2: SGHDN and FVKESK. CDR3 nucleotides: TGTGCCAGCAGCCAGAACCCGGGACTTCCGCCTTCTACTAATGAAAAACTGTTTTTT. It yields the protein CASSQNPGLPPSTNEKLFF.

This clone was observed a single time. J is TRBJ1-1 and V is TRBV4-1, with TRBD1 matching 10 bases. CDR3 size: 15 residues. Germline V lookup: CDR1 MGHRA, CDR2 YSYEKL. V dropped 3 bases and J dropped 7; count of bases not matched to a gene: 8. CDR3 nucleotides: TGCGCCAGCAGCCATCCCGGACAGGGGGTAAATGAAGCTTTCTTT. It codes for CASSHPGQGVNEAFF.

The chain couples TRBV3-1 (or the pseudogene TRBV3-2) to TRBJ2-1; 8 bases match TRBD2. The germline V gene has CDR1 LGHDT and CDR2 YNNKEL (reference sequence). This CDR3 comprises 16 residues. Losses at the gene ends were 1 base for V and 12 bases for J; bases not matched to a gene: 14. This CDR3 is CASSQGGVYGRGAQFF. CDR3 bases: TGTGCCAGCAGCCAAGGAGGAGTCTACGGGAGGGGGGCGCAGTTCTTC.

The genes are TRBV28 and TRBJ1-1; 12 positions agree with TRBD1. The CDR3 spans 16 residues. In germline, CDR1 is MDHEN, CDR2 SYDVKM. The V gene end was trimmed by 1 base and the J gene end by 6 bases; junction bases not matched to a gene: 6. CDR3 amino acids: CASSLLPGQGAAEAFF. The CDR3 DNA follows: TGTGCCAGCAGTTTATTACCGGGACAGGGGGCGGCTGAAGCTTTCTTT.

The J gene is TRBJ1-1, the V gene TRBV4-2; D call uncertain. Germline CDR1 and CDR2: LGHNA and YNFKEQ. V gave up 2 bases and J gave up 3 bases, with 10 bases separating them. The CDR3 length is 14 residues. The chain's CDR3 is CASSQPSGYTEAFF. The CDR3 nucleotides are TGTGCCAGCAGCCAACCGAGCGGGTACACTGAAGCTTTCTTT.

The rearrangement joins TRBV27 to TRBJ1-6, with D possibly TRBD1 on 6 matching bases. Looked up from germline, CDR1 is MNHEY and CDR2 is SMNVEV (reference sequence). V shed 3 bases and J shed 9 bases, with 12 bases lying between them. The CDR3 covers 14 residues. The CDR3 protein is CASSLSGGISPLHF. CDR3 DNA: TGTGCCAGCAGTTTGAGTGGGGGCATTTCACCCCTCCACTTT.

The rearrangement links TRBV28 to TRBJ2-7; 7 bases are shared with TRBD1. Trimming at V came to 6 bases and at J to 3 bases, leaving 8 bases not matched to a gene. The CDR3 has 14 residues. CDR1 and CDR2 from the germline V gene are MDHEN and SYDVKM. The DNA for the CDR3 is TGTGCCAGCAGGAACAGGGGACCCCGCTACGAGCAGTACTTC. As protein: CASRNRGPRYEQYF.

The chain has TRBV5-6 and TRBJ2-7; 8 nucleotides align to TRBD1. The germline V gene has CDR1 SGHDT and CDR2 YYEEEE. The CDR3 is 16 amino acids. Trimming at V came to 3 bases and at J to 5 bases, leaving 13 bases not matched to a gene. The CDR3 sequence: CASSSPDREPYNEQYF. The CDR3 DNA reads TGTGCCAGCAGCTCCCCGGACAGGGAGCCCTACAACGAGCAGTACTTC.

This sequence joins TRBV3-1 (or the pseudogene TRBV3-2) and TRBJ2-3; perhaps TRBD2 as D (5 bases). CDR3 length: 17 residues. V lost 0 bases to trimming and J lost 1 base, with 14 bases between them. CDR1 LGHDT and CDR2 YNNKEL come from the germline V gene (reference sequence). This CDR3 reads CASSQDVGGWGTDTQYF. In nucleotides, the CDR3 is TGTGCCAGCAGCCAAGATGTCGGAGGTTGGGGCACAGATACGCAGTATTTT.